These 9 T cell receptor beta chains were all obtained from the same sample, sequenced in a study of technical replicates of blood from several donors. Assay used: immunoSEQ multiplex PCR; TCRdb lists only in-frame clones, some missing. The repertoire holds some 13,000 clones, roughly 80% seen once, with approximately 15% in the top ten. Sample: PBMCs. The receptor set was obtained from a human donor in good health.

CDR3 nucleotide sequence: TGTGCCTGGAGTGTACGCGGAGTCGAGCAGTACTTC. Amino acids: CAWSVRGVEQYF. The V call is TRBV30, the J call TRBJ2-7; D gene ambiguous. Germline values: CDR1 GTSNPN, CDR2 SVGIG (reference sequence). Trimming removed 0 bases at V and 6 bases at J, with 9 bases between. The CDR3 covers 12 residues.

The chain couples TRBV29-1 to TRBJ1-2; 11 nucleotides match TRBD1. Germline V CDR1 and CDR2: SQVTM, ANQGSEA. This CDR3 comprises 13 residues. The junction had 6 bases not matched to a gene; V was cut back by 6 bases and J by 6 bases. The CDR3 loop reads CSVGQGAPNGYTF. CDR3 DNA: TGCAGCGTCGGACAGGGGGCGCCTAATGGCTACACCTTC.

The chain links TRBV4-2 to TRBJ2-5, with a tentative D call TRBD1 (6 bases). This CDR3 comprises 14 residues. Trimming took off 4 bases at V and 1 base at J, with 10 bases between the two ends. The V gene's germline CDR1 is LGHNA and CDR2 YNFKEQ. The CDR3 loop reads CASSPEGGQETQYF. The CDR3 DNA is TGTGCCAGCAGCCCGGAAGGGGGCCAAGAGACCCAGTACTTC.

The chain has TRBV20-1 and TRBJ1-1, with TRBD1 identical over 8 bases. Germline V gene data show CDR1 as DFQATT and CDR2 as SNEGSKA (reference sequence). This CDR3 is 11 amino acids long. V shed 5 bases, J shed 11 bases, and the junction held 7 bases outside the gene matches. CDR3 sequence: CSAPRTGLAFF. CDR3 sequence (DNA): TGCAGTGCTCCCCGGACAGGGCTCGCTTTCTTT.

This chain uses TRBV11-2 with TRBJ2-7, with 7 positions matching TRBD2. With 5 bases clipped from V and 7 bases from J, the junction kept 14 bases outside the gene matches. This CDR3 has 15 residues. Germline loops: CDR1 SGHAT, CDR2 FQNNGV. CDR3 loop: CASSPGRRLLREQYF. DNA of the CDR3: TGTGCCAGCAGCCCCGGGAGGAGGCTATTAAGAGAGCAGTACTTC. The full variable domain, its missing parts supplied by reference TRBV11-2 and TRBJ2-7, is EAGVAQSPRYKIIEKRQSVAFWCNPISGHATLYWYQQILGQGPKLLIQFQNNGVVDDSQLPKDRFSAERLKGVDSTLKIQPAKLEDSAVYLCASSPGRRLLREQYFGPGTRLTVT.

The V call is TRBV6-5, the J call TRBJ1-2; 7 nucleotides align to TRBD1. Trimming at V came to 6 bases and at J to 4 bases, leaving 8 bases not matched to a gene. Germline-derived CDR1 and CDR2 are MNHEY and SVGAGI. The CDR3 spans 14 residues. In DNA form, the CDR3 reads TGTGCCAGCAGCCTCCAGGGGGTGAGCTATGGCTACACCTTC. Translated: CASSLQGVSYGYTF.

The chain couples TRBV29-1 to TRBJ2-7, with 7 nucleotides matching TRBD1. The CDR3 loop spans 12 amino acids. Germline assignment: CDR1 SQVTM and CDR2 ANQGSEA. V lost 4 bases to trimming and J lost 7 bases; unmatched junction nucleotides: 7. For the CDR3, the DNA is TGCAGCGTTGGGACAGGCGAACAGGAGCAGTACTTC. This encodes CSVGTGEQEQYF.

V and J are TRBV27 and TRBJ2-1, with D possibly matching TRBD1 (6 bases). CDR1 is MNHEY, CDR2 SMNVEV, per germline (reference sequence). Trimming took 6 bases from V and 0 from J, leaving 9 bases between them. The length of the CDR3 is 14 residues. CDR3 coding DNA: TGTGCCAGCAGGCACAGGGACTCCTACAATGAGCAGTTCTTC. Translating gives CASRHRDSYNEQFF.

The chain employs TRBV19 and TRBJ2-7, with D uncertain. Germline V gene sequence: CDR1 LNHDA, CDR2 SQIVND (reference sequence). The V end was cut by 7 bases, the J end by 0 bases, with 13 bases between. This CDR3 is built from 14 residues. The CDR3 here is CASKVQVDSYEQYF. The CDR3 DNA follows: TGTGCCAGTAAAGTGCAGGTAGACTCCTACGAGCAGTACTTC. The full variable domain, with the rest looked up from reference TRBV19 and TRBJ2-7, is DGGITQSPKYLFRKEGQNVTLSCEQNLNHDAMYWYRQDPGQGLRLIYYSQIVNDFQKGDIAEGYSVSREKKESFPLTVTSAQKNPTAFYLCASKVQVDSYEQYFGPGTRLTVT.